One and the same sample provided the 14 T cell receptor beta chains below, sequenced in a study of human T cells and chemical hapten exposure (dated by TCRdb to the early 2020s). The library was produced with RACE. Sequencing was performed on a NextSeq 500. TCRdb cleaned the public reads at Q25 with fastp, built clones with MiXCR and kept in-frame beta chains. Merged by CDR3 protein, the rows form single entries marked with the most common genes and DNA. The sample includes more than 70,000 distinct CDR3 sequences, with about a tenth observed a single time. More than 0.85% of the sample belongs to the ten largest clones. The time point label for this specimen denotes: patch test 3, about 24 weeks after DPC sensitization. What this sample's treatment or condition label stands for: therapeutic diphenylcyclopropenone sensitization with weekly scalp DPC. The sequencing here drew on whole blood, taken in connection with sensitization to the hapten diphenylcyclopropenone (DPC). The receptor set was obtained from a woman between 25 and 40 years old with alopecia areata. Some clones in this sample may be carry-over from other donors' samples.

This clonotype was counted between two and nine times. The V call is TRBV7-6, the J call TRBJ2-3, with D unclear. In germline, CDR1 is SGHVS, CDR2 FNYEAQ. CDR3 length: 12 amino acids. Between the trimmed V and J ends, which lost 5 bases and 10 bases, there was a span of 13 bases. CDR3 in DNA: TGTGCCAGCAGCGACACGTTCCAACCGCAGTATTTT. The encoded protein is CASSDTFQPQYF.

This clonotype was observed many times. This chain uses TRBV3-1 with TRBJ1-1; D perhaps matches TRBD1 (5 bases). The V and J ends lost 1 base and 3 bases respectively, with 12 bases between them. The CDR3 runs 15 residues. Germline lookup yields CDR1 LGHDT and CDR2 YNNKEL (reference sequence). The CDR3 DNA sequence: TGTGCCAGCAGCCAAGCGCGGAGGGGTGACACTGAAGCTTTCTTT. Its translation is CASSQARRGDTEAFF.

With respect to this clonotype: A junction end diverges from the germline sequence, so it may reflect a read error. The chain has TRBV3-1 and TRBJ1-1; no firm D call. This CDR3 is built from 15 residues. Germline loops: CDR1 LGHDT, CDR2 YNNKEL (reference sequence). The CDR3 loop is CGSSQNSAGMAEAFF. The CDR3 DNA sequence: TGTGGCAGCAGCCAAAATTCGGCGGGAATGGCTGAAGCTTTCTTT.

This sequence joins TRBV10-3 and TRBJ1-5; D is unclear. There are 12 residues in the CDR3. Germline lookup yields CDR1 ENHRY and CDR2 SYGVKD. V lost 0 bases to trimming and J lost 10 bases, with 7 bases between them. For the CDR3, the DNA is TGTGCCATCAGTGAGTCGTACGGACCCCAGCATTTT. Translation: CAISESYGPQHF.

This clonotype was counted many times. CDR3 in DNA: TGTGCCAGCAGTTCCTGGACTAGCGGGAGTACAGATACGCAGTATTTT. Its translation is CASSSWTSGSTDTQYF. The V and J genes are TRBV6-2 or TRBV6-3 and TRBJ2-3; 13 positions agree with TRBD2. This CDR3 has 16 residues. V gave up 4 bases and J gave up 3 bases; unmatched junction bases: 4. Germline CDR1 is MNHEY and CDR2 is SVGEGT.

The rearrangement links TRBV5-4 to TRBJ1-4; tentatively, D is TRBD1 (5 bases). V was cut by 3 bases and J by 0 bases, with 12 bases left in between. CDR3 length: 16 residues. Germline CDR1 and CDR2: SGHNT and YYREEE (reference sequence). The DNA of the CDR3 is TGTGCCAGCAGCTGGGGTGGGACGGCAACTAATGAAAAACTGTTTTTT. This codes for CASSWGGTATNEKLFF.

V and J are TRBV15 and TRBJ2-3; weak D call: TRBD1 (6 bases). This CDR3 has 16 amino acids. Germline values: CDR1 LNHNV, CDR2 YYDKDF (reference sequence). V lost 6 bases and J 2 bases, leaving 18 bases between the germline ends. DNA for the CDR3: TGTGCCACCAGTCGGGACATCATGGATTACACAGATACGCAGTATTTT. It yields the protein CATSRDIMDYTDTQYF.

Only a few counts were recorded for this clonotype. The chain uses TRBV3-1 and TRBJ2-1; D uncertain. Germline-derived CDR1 and CDR2 are LGHDT and YNNKEL (reference sequence). The ends were cut back, 5 bases at V and 3 bases at J, with 11 bases in the middle. This CDR3 is built from 14 residues. This CDR3 reads CASSNVDFYNEQFF. The CDR3 coding sequence is TGTGCCAGCAGCAACGTTGACTTCTACAATGAGCAGTTCTTC.

Many counts were recorded for this clonotype. The rearrangement joins TRBV30 to TRBJ2-5; 7 bases fit TRBD1. V trimming: 7 bases; J trimming: 4 bases; junction bases outside the gene matches: 3. CDR3 length equals 11 residues. CDR1 is GTSNPN, CDR2 SVGIG, per germline (reference sequence). The CDR3 loop reads CASRQGETQYF. The CDR3 coding sequence is TGTGCCTCCCGACAGGGAGAGACCCAGTACTTC.

This clonotype was detected many times. The CDR3, as DNA: TGTGCCAGTAGTCTCGGCGGGGGCCTGGGCACCGGGGAGCTGTTTTTT. The encoded protein is CASSLGGGLGTGELFF. The V call is TRBV19, the J call TRBJ2-2; perhaps TRBD2 as D (7 bases). Germline CDR1 is LNHDA and CDR2 is SQIVND (reference sequence). The V and J ends lost 5 bases and 4 bases respectively, with 17 bases between them. This CDR3 contains 16 residues.

This clonotype was seen only once. J is TRBJ2-4 and V is TRBV4-3; possibly TRBD1 or TRBD2 for D (5 bases each). This CDR3 region has 15 residues. The V end was cut by 4 bases, the J end by 9 bases, with 19 bases between. Germline assignment: CDR1 LGHNA and CDR2 YSLEER. This CDR3 is CASSPGGVGDSIQYF. The DNA of the CDR3 is TGCGCCAGCAGCCCTGGCGGTGTGGGAGACAGCATTCAGTACTTC.

Many counts were recorded for this clonotype. The chain couples TRBV6-1 to TRBJ1-5; 9 bases are shared with TRBD1. CDR1 is MNHNS, CDR2 SASEGT, per germline. The CDR3 loop spans 15 amino acids. The junction had 11 bases not matched to a gene; V was cut back by 8 bases and J by 6 bases. DNA for the CDR3: TGTGCCAGCTTTACCTCCGGGACAGGGCGTCAGCCCCAGCATTTT. Its protein is CASFTSGTGRQPQHF.

J is TRBJ2-2 and V is TRBV28; the match to TRBD2 covers 7 bases. The CDR3 is 16 amino acids. From germline, CDR1 is MDHEN and CDR2 SYDVKM. V gave up 1 base and J gave up 4 bases; unmatched junction bases: 6. CDR3 region: CASSLFTSAGTGELFF. In DNA, the CDR3 is TGTGCCAGCAGTTTATTTACTAGCGCGGGCACCGGGGAGCTGTTTTTT.

This clonotype was detected a few times. The gene calls are TRBV2 and TRBJ2-2, with 11 bases lining up with TRBD1. The V and J ends lost 5 bases and 6 bases, in that order; junction bases with no gene match: 5. Germline CDR1 SNHLY, CDR2 FYNNEI. CDR3 length equals 15 residues. As DNA, the CDR3 is TGTGCCAGCAGTAAGGACAGGGGGCGCCCCGGGGAGCTGTTTTTT. Its protein is CASSKDRGRPGELFF.